The following is a T cell receptor beta chain sequence with its context. The data stem from a study of T cell responses to AZD1222 COVID-19 vaccine. The CDR3 length is 14 residues. Germline-derived CDR1 and CDR2 are SGHRS and YFSETQ. The V end was cut by 4 bases, the J end by 8 bases, with 15 bases between. Libraries were prepared by immunoSEQ multiplex PCR; TCRdb keeps only in-frame clonotypes and omits some of them. The sample has roughly 72,000 clones; 88% are singletons. This specimen was peripheral blood, taken 28 days after the second dose of the MenACWY control vaccine. The chain has TRBV5-1 and TRBJ2-2; D is tentatively TRBD1 or TRBD2 (5 bases each). The receptor's source is an adult who received the MenACWY meningococcal vaccine as a control. Written as DNA, the CDR3 is TGCGCCAGCAGCCGGGGCTCAGACCCAGGGGAGCTGTTTTTT. It is translated as CASSRGSDPGELFF.